What follows describes a single T cell receptor (beta chain). Its antigen is still unknown. The sample originates from a study of graft-versus-host responses after intestinal transplantation. Sequenced by immunoSEQ multiplex PCR; TCRdb stores in-frame clones only, minus some. The sample holds 65,000 to 90,000 clones, roughly 90% seen once. CDR3 size: 12 residues. Germline V lookup: CDR1 SGHNT, CDR2 YENEEA. The ends were cut back, 5 bases at V and 5 bases at J, with 10 bases in the middle. Overall study findings and caveats: Ileal or blood samples showed some GvH clones first, and such clones were also found in recipient marrow.

This TCR was recovered from a human donor who was the organ donor for an intestinal transplant. J is TRBJ2-7 and V is TRBV11-3; D is perhaps TRBD1 (6 bases). The specimen was unstimulated CD8+ T cells sorted from spleen or lymph node cells, collected before transplant. The CDR3 here is CASSRGDNEQYF. The CDR3 region has the DNA TGTGCCAGCAGCCGAGGGGACAACGAGCAGTACTTC.